This record looks at one TCR beta chain sequence and its context. Its cognate antigen is unknown. The data derive from a study of post-analysis software for immune sequencing data. V was clipped by 3 bases and J by 0 bases, with 6 bases between them. The CDR3 totals 13 residues. Germline V gene data show CDR1 as SGDLS and CDR2 as YYNGEE. Built from TCR beta cDNA, the libraries had unique molecular identifiers in them. Input amounts of 1 to 10 million T cells were used. These gave around 500,000 cDNA molecules, so each molecule approximated one T cell. TCRdb processed the PCR reads anew with MiXCR; each CDR3 protein has one entry. The sample has a few hundred thousand distinct CDR3 sequences, approximately 37% seen once; the top ten hold approximately 7.7%. Overall study findings and caveats: Roughly five TRBV segments appeared more often in patients than in controls, and TRBV5-6, TRBV5-1 and TRBV20-1 were among these. Significantly lower normalized Chao1 diversity was found in patients with multiple sclerosis relative to controls.

This clonotype was obtained from a girl aged 2 to 9 with multiple sclerosis. The specimen sequenced was blood. The chain links TRBV9 to TRBJ2-5, with D unresolved. This CDR3 is CASSGGNQETQYF. CDR3 sequence (DNA): TGTGCCAGCAGCGGGGGAAACCAAGAGACCCAGTACTTC.